This entry is about one T cell receptor (beta chain). The data were obtained in a study of blood T cell repertoires in COVID-19. The table came from immunoSEQ multiplex PCR; TCRdb's copy has only in-frame clones and leaves some out. The data hold approximately 41,000 clones, with 88% observed a single time. The CDR3 sequence is 13 residues long. Trimming removed 5 bases from V and 5 bases from J, with 13 bases in between. The receptor was derived from a human donor in a cohort sampled during active COVID-19. This rearrangement joins TRBV12-3 or TRBV12-4 to TRBJ2-7, with D hard to call. Sequencing was carried out using peripheral blood. For the CDR3, the DNA is TGTGCCAGCAGTGTCGACACCACACACGAGCAGTACTTC. This sequence encodes CASSVDTTHEQYF.